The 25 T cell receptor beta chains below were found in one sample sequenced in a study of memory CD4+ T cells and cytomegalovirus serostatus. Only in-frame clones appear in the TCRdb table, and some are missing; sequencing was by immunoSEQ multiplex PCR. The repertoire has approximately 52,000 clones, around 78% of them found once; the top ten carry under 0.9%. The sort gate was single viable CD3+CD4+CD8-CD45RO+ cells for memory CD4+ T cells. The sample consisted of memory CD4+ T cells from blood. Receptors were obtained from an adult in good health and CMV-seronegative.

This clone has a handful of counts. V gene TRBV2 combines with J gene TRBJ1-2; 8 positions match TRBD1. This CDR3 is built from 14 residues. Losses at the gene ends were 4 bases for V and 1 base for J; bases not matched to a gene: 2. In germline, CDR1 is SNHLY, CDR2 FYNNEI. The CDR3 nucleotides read TGTGCCAGCAGTGGGACAGGGATTAACTATGGCTACACCTTC. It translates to CASSGTGINYGYTF.

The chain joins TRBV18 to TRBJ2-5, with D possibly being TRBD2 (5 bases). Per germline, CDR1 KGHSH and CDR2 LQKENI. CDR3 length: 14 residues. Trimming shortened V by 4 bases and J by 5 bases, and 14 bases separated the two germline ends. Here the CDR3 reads CASSRERGSETQYF. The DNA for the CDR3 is TGTGCCAGCTCACGGGAAAGAGGGTCTGAGACCCAGTACTTC.

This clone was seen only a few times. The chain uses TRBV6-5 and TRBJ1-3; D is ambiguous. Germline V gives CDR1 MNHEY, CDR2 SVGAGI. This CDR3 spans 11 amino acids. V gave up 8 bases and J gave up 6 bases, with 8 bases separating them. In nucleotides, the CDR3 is TGTGCCAGCGGGTTCGAAAACACCATATATTTT. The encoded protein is CASGFENTIYF.

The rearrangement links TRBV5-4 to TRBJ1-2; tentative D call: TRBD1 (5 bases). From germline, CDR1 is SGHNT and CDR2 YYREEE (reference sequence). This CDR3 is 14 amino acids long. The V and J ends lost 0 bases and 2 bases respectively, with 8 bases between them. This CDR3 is CASSLGQGNYGYTF. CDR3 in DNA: TGTGCCAGCAGCTTGGGGCAGGGCAACTATGGCTACACCTTC.

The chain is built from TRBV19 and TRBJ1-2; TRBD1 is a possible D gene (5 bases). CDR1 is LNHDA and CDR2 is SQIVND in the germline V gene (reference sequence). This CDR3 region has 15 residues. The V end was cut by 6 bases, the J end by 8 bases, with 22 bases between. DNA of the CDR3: TGTGCCAGTAGATTACCTTCTAACAGGATTGACGGCTACACCTTC. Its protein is CASRLPSNRIDGYTF.

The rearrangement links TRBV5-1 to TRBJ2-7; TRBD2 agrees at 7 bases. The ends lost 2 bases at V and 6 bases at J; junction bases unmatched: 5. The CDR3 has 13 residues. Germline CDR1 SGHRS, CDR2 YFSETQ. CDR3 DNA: TGCGCCAGCAGCTTAACGGCGGGGGTCGAGCAGTACTTC. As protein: CASSLTAGVEQYF.

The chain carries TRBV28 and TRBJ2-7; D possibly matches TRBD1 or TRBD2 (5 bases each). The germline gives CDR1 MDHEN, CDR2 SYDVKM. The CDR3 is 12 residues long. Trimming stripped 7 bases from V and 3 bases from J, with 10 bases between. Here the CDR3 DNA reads TGTGCCAGCACCGATGGGGGCTACGAGCAGTACTTC. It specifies CASTDGGYEQYF.

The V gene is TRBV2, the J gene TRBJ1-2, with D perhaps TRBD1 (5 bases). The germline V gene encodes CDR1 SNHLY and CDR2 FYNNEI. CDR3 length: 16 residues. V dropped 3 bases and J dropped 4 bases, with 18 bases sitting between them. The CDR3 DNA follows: TGTGCCAGCAGTGAGGCACCGGGACCCCTAACCTATGGCTACACCTTC. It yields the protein CASSEAPGPLTYGYTF.

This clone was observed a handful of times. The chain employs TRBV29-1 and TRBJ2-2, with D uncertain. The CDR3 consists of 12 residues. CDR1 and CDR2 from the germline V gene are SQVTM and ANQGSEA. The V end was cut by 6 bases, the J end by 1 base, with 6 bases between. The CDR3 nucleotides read TGCAGCGTGGGCCAGAACACCGGGGAGCTGTTTTTT. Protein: CSVGQNTGELFF.

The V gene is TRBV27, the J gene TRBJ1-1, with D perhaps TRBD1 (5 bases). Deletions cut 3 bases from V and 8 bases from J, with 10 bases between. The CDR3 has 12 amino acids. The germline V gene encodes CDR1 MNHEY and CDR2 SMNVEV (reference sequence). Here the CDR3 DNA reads TGTGCCAGCAGTTTTTATACAGGAGAAGCTTTCTTT. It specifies CASSFYTGEAFF.

The CDR3 spells CASSLSEVYGYTF. The CDR3 DNA reads TGTGCCAGCAGCTTGTCAGAAGTCTATGGCTACACCTTC. This chain joins TRBV11-1 and TRBJ1-2; D call uncertain. CDR1 SGHAT and CDR2 FQDESV come from the germline V gene (reference sequence). The V end was cut by 3 bases, the J end by 4 bases, with 9 bases between. The CDR3 covers 13 residues.

CDR3 sequence reads: CASSLGLRGGRGTGELFF. DNA of the CDR3: TGCGCCAGCAGCTTGGGCCTCCGGGGGGGGCGCGGTACCGGGGAGCTGTTTTTT. The V gene is TRBV5-1, the J gene TRBJ2-2; 8 nucleotides align to TRBD2. V was clipped by 0 bases and J by 5 bases; unmatched bases: 12. The CDR3 runs 18 residues. Germline V gene data show CDR1 as SGHRS and CDR2 as YFSETQ. Filled out from reference TRBV5-1 and TRBJ2-2, the complete variable domain reads KAGVTQTPRYLIKTRGQQVTLSCSPISGHRSVSWYQQTPGQGLQFLFEYFSETQRNKGNFPGRFSGRQFSNSRSEMNVSTLELGDSALYLCASSLGLRGGRGTGELFFGEGSRLTVL.

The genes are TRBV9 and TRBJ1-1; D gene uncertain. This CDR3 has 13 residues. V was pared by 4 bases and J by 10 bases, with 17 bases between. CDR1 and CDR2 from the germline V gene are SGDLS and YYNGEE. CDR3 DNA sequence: TGTGCCAGCAGCCCCCTCGAGGCCAAAGGAGCTTTCTTT. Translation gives CASSPLEAKGAFF.

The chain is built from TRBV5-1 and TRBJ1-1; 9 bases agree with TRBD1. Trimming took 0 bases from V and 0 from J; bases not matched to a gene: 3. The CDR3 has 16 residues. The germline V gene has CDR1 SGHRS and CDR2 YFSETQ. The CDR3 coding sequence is TGCGCCAGCAGCTTGGCCGGGACAGGGATGAACACTGAAGCTTTCTTT. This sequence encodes CASSLAGTGMNTEAFF. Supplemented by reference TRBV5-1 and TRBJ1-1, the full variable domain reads KAGVTQTPRYLIKTRGQQVTLSCSPISGHRSVSWYQQTPGQGLQFLFEYFSETQRNKGNFPGRFSGRQFSNSRSEMNVSTLELGDSALYLCASSLAGTGMNTEAFFGQGTRLTVV.

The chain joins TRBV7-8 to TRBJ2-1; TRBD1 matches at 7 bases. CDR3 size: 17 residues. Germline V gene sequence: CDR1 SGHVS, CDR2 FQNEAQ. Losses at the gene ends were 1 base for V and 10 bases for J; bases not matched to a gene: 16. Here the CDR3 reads CASSLGFGQGGSWEQFF. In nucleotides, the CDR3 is TGTGCCAGCAGCTTAGGGTTCGGACAAGGGGGCTCTTGGGAGCAGTTCTTC.

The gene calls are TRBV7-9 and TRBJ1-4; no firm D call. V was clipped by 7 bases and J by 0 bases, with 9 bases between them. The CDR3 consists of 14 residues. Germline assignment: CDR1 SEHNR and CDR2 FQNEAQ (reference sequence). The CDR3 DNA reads TGTGCCAGCACCCTCCTTGCAACTAATGAAAAACTGTTTTTT. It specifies CASTLLATNEKLFF.

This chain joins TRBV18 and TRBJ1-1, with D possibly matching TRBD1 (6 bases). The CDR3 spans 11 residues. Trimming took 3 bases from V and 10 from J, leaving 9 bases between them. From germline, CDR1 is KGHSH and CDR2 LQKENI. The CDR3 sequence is CASSPKGGAFF. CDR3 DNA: TGTGCCAGCTCACCGAAAGGGGGAGCTTTCTTT. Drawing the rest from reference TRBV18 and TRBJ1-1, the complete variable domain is NAGVMQNPRHLVRRRGQEARLRCSPMKGHSHVYWYRQLPEEGLKFMVYLQKENIIDESGMPKERFSAEFPKEGPSILRIQQVVRGDSAAYFCASSPKGGAFFGQGTRLTVV.

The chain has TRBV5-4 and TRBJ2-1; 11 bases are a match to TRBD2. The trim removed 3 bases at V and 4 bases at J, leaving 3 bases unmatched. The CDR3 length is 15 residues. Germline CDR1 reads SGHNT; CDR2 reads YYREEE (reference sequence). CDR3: CASSSSGGRYNEQFF. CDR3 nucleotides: TGTGCCAGCAGCTCTAGCGGGGGGCGATACAATGAGCAGTTCTTC. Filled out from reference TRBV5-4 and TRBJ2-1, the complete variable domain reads ETGVTQSPTHLIKTRGQQVTLRCSSQSGHNTVSWYQQALGQGPQFIFQYYREEENGRGNFPPRFSGLQFPNYSSELNVNALELDDSALYLCASSSSGGRYNEQFFGPGTRLTVL.

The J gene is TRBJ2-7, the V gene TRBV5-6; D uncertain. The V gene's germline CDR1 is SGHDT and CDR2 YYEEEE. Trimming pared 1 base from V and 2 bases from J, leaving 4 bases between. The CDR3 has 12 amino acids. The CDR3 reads CASSLWTYEQYF. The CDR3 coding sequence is TGTGCCAGCAGCTTGTGGACCTACGAGCAGTACTTC.

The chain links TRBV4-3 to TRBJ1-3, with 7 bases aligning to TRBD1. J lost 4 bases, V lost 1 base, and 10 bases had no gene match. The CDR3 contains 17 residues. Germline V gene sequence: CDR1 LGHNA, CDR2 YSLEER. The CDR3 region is CASSQGGTAGGGNTIYF. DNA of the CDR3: TGCGCCAGCAGCCAAGGTGGGACAGCCGGGGGGGGAAACACCATATATTTT.

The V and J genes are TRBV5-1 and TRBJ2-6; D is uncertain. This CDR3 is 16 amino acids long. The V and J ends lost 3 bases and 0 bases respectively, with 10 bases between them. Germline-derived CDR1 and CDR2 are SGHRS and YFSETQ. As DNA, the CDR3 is TGCGCCAGCAGCTCAGACCCTTTCTCTGGGGCCAACGTCCTGACTTTC. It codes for CASSSDPFSGANVLTF. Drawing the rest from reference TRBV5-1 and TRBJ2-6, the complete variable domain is KAGVTQTPRYLIKTRGQQVTLSCSPISGHRSVSWYQQTPGQGLQFLFEYFSETQRNKGNFPGRFSGRQFSNSRSEMNVSTLELGDSALYLCASSSDPFSGANVLTFGAGSRLTVL.

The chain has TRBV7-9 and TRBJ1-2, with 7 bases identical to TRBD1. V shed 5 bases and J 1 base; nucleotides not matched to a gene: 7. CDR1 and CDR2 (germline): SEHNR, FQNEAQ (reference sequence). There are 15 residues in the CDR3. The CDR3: CASSLGQAFNYGYTF. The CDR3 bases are TGTGCCAGCAGCCTCGGACAGGCCTTTAACTATGGCTACACCTTC.

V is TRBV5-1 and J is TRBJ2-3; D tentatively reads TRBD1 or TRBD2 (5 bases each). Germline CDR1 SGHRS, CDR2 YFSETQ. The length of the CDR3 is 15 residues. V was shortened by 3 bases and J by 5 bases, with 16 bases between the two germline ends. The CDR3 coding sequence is TGCGCCAGCAGCTCGGCTGCCACAGGAGGAGATACGCAGTATTTT. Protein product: CASSSAATGGDTQYF.

DNA of the CDR3: TGTGCCAGCAGCTTAAGTTCAGATACGCAGTATTTT. Amino acids: CASSLSSDTQYF. V is TRBV11-2 and J is TRBJ2-3; D is unclear. CDR3 size: 12 residues. Trimming pared 2 bases from V and 4 bases from J, leaving 4 bases between. Germline lookup yields CDR1 SGHAT and CDR2 FQNNGV.

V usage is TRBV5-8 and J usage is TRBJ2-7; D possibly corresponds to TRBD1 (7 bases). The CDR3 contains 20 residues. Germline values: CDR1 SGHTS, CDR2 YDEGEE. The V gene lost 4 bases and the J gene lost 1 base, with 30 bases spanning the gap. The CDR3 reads CASSRRKVVGGTEESYEQYF. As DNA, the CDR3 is TGTGCCAGCAGCCGCCGTAAGGTCGTTGGGGGGACAGAGGAATCCTACGAGCAGTACTTC.